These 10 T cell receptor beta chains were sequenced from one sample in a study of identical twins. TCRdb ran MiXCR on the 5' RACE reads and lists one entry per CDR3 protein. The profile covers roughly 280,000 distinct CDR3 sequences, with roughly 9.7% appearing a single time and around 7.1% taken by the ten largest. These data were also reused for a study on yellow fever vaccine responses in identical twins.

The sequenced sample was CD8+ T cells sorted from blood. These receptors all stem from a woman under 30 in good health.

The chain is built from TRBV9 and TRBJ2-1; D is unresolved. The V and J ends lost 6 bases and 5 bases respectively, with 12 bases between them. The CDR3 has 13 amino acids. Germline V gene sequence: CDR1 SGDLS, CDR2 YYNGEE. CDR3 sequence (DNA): TGTGCCAGCACCGGTCGCGACGACAATGAGCAGTTCTTC. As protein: CASTGRDDNEQFF.

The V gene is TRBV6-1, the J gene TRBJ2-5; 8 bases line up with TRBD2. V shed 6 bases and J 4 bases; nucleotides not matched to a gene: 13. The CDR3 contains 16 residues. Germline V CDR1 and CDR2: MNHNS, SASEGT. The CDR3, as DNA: TGTGCCAGCAGCTCTACGGGGGGGCCGAGTACAGAGACCCAGTACTTC. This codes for CASSSTGGPSTETQYF.

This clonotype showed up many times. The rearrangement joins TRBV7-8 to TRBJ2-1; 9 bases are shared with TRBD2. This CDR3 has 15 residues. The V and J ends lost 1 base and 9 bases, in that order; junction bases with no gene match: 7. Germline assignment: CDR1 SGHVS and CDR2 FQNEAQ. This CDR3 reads CASSLVVAGEGEQFF. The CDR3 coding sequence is TGTGCCAGCAGCTTAGTGGTAGCGGGAGAAGGTGAGCAGTTCTTC.

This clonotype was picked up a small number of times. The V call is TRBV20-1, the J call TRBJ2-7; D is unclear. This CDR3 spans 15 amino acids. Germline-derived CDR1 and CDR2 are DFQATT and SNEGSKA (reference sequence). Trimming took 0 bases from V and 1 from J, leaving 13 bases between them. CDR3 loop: CSARDSIQLSYEQYF. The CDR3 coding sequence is TGCAGTGCTAGAGATTCGATACAACTTTCCTACGAGCAGTACTTC.

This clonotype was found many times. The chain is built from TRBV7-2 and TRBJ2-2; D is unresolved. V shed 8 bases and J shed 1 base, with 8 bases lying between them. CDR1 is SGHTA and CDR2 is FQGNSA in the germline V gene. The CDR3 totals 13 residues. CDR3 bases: TGTGCCAGCTTTTCGCAGAACACCGGGGAGCTGTTTTTT. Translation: CASFSQNTGELFF.

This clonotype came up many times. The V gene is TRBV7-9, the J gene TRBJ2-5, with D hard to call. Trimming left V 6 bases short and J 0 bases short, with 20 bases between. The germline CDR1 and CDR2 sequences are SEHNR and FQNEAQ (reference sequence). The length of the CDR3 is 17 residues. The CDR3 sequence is CASSSLAIESYQETQYF. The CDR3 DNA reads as TGTGCCAGCAGTTCTTTAGCCATCGAGAGCTACCAAGAGACCCAGTACTTC. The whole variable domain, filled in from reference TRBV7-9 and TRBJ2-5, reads DTGVSQNPRHKITKRGQNVTFRCDPISEHNRLYWYRQTLGQGPEFLTYFQNEAQLEKSRLLSDRFSAERPKGSFSTLEIQRTEQGDSAMYLCASSSLAIESYQETQYFGPGTRLLVL.

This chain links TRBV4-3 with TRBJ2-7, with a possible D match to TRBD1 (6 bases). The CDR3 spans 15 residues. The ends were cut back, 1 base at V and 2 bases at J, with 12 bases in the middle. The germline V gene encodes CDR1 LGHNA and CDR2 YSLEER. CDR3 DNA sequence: TGCGCCAGCAGCCAAGTTCCGTCAGGGGCCTACGAGCAGTACTTC. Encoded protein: CASSQVPSGAYEQYF.

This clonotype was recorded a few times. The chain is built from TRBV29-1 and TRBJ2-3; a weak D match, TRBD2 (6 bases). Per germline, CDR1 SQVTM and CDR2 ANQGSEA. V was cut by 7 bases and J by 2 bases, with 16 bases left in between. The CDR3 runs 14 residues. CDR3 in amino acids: CSAKGAGYTDTQYF. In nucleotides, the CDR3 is TGCAGCGCGAAAGGAGCGGGTTACACAGATACGCAGTATTTT.

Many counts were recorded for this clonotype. The CDR3: CASVGYGTGDNEQFF. The CDR3 region has the DNA TGTGCCAGTGTGGGCTACGGGACAGGGGACAATGAGCAGTTCTTC. The V gene is TRBV28, the J gene TRBJ2-1; 10 bases agree with TRBD1. CDR1 is MDHEN, CDR2 SYDVKM, per germline. The CDR3 is 15 residues long. Losses at the gene ends were 9 bases for V and 5 bases for J; bases not matched to a gene: 10.

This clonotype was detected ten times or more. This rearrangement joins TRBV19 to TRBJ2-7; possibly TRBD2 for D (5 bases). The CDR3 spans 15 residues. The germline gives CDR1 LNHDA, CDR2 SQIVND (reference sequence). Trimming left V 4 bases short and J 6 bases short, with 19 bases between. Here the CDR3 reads CASSRSRNGIGEQYF. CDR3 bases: TGTGCCAGTAGTAGATCTAGGAACGGGATTGGCGAGCAGTACTTC.